The following is a TCR beta chain sequence with its context. The entry originates in a study of T cell responses to AZD1222 COVID-19 vaccine. The germline V gene encodes CDR1 GTSNPN and CDR2 SVGIG (reference sequence). There are 18 residues in the CDR3. Trimming took 5 bases from V and 0 from J, leaving 23 bases between them. Profiling relied on immunoSEQ multiplex PCR, and the TCRdb table lists in-frame clones only, not all of them. There are about 180,000 clones in the sample; about nine tenths occur only once, and about 2.1% lies in the top ten. The chain employs TRBV30 and TRBJ1-5; D gene ambiguous. The origin of this receptor is an adult who received the AZD1222 COVID-19 vaccine. The material sequenced was peripheral blood, taken 28 days after the second AZD1222 dose. The CDR3 spells CAWVERRGYIYSNQPQHF. DNA of the CDR3: TGTGCCTGGGTTGAACGACGGGGTTACATTTATAGCAATCAGCCCCAGCATTTT.